The clone carrying this T cell receptor (beta chain) appeared once. Its antigen is not identified. The entry originates in a study of PD-1 blockade in classical Hodgkin lymphoma. Regarding the study as a whole: Individuals initiating nivolumab under 1 year after ASCT were excluded. Complete responders' diversity at baseline resembled that of newly diagnosed patients. TCR diversity rose significantly by C4D1 in CD4+ but not CD8+ cells.

Libraries were prepared by immunoSEQ multiplex PCR; TCRdb keeps only in-frame clonotypes and omits some of them. The sample has about 5,600 clones; 70% to 85% are singletons. The germline V gene has CDR1 SGHDN and CDR2 FVKESK. There are 14 residues in the CDR3. V was cut by 0 bases and J by 4 bases, with 10 bases left in between. All patients experienced relapse after autologous stem cell transplantation, and brentuximab vedotin exposure was variable. Applied to thawed PBMCs, magnetic negative selection was the method used to isolate CD8+ T cells. Responses achieved at best were complete response, partial response or progressive disease.

The receptor was derived from a human donor with classical Hodgkin lymphoma. The specimen comprised CD8+ T cells from blood, sampled at baseline. The rearrangement uses TRBV14 and TRBJ2-7; D may be TRBD2 (5 bases). The CDR3 DNA follows: TGTGCCAGCAGCCAAGAGTCGGGGTTTTACGAGCAGTACTTC. It translates to CASSQESGFYEQYF.